The 7 T cell receptor beta chains below all came from one sample that was sequenced in a study of tumor-infiltrating lymphocytes in primary liver carcinoma. Germline DNA was also extracted, and blood RNA was taken from unsorted whole blood. With roughly 540 ng total RNA as template and a constant-region primer, TCR beta cDNA was made. Generation of the TCR beta libraries relied on three nested multiplex PCR rounds using slightly modified ARM-PCR. Both of the initial two PCR rounds ran for approximately 11 cycles and employed TRBV1-TRBV30 forward primers alongside a C-beta reverse primer. Each CDR3 protein is one row after TCRdb ran MiXCR on the multiplex PCR reads. The sample has approximately 330,000 distinct CDR3 sequences; less than 75% are singletons. The specimen was peripheral blood. The receptor set was obtained from a man aged 40-50 years with primary liver carcinoma and hepatitis B virus infection.

This clonotype was counted at least ten times. The chain couples TRBV29-1 to TRBJ2-1, with TRBD1 as a possible D gene (6 bases). Looked up from germline, CDR1 is SQVTM and CDR2 is ANQGSEA. CDR3 size: 17 residues. V was shortened by 1 base and J by 6 bases, with 22 bases between the two germline ends. CDR3 nucleotide sequence: TGCAGCGTTGAAGTGATCCAGGGACATAGGGTGACCAATGAGCAGTTCTTC. It encodes CSVEVIQGHRVTNEQFF.

The genes are TRBV9 and TRBJ2-1; D gene uncertain. V was cut by 3 bases and J by 9 bases, with 16 bases left in between. From germline, CDR1 is SGDLS and CDR2 YYNGEE. The CDR3 runs 14 residues. CDR3 in DNA: TGTGCCAGCAGCGCCCCAGAGAAGAGCGCTGAGCAGTTCTTC. Translating it yields CASSAPEKSAEQFF.

About this clonotype itself: A much larger clone differs from this one at a single base, so this may be a read error. This chain links TRBV28 with TRBJ2-3; D might be TRBD1 or TRBD2, each matching 6 bases. Germline CDR1 is MDHEN and CDR2 is SYDVKM. The length of the CDR3 is 17 residues. The CDR3 spells CASSRLGRGPSTDTLYF. The CDR3 DNA follows: TGTGCCAGCAGCCGCCTAGGACGGGGGCCTAGCACAGATACGCTGTATTTT.

This clonotype was detected only once. This could be a read error, since a much larger clone is one nucleotide away. This chain joins TRBV11-2 and TRBJ1-2, with a possible D match to TRBD1 (5 bases). Germline CDR1 is SGHAT and CDR2 is FQNNGV. The length of the CDR3 is 15 residues. The CDR3 is CARSLVRAGDYGYTF. DNA for the CDR3: TGTGCCCGCAGCTTAGTCCGGGCGGGGGACTATGGCTACACCTTC.

With regard to this clonotype: Compared with germline, one end of the junction differs, possibly owing to a read error. The J gene is TRBJ2-3, the V gene TRBV11-2, with unresolved D. This CDR3 has 16 residues. Germline CDR1 is SGHAT and CDR2 is FQNNGV. CDR3: CVSSLEAVWATDTQYF. The CDR3 DNA reads as TGTGTCAGCAGCTTAGAGGCAGTGTGGGCCACAGATACGCAGTATTTT.

Concerning this clonotype: Relative to the germline gene, one junction end is altered; a read error may explain this. V and J are TRBV5-4 and TRBJ1-2; perhaps TRBD1 as D (6 bases). CDR1 is SGHNT, CDR2 YYREEE, per germline (reference sequence). The CDR3 is 14 amino acids. The CDR3 is CASSPRDNYYGCTF. CDR3 sequence (DNA): TGTGCCAGCAGCCCCCGGGACAACTACTATGGCTGCACCTTC.

The V gene is TRBV6-1, the J gene TRBJ2-1; TRBD1 is a possible D gene (6 bases). CDR1 and CDR2 from the germline V gene are MNHNS and SASEGT. Trimming removed 10 bases at V and 4 bases at J, with 23 bases between. The CDR3 runs 16 residues. DNA for the CDR3: TGTGCCACCCGGAACCTTTTAGGGGGTCATTACAATGAGCAGTTCTTC. This encodes CATRNLLGGHYNEQFF.